The T cell receptor beta chain described here comes from a study of blood T cells in healthy people across ages. CDR1 SNHLY and CDR2 FYNNEI come from the germline V gene. The CDR3 loop spans 16 amino acids. V was pared by 3 bases and J by 7 bases, with 18 bases between. This clonotype was seen many times. It was with a sample-barcoded 5' primer and a J-beta primer mix that a second PCR of roughly 7 to 12 cycles was run. A single record per CDR3 protein comes from TCRdb applying MiXCR to the 5' RACE reads. This table has around 900,000 distinct CDR3 sequences, 25% to 35% appearing once. V and J are TRBV2 and TRBJ1-4; D is perhaps TRBD1 (6 bases). This sequence originates from a woman over 75 in good health. Sequenced sample: blood. CDR3 residues: CASSDYSRGWVEKLFF. In DNA form, the CDR3 reads TGTGCCAGCAGTGATTACTCCAGGGGATGGGTTGAAAAACTGTTTTTT.